These T cell receptor beta chains were read from a single sample in a study of T cells after yellow fever vaccination. TCRdb ran MiXCR on the 5' RACE reads and lists one entry per CDR3 protein. This table has 200,000 to 300,000 distinct CDR3 sequences, roughly 6.8% appearing once. The sample was CD4+ T cells sorted from PBMCs, taken on the day of the yellow fever booster vaccination. The receptors originated from a man younger than 45 who received the YFV17D yellow fever vaccine. The CDR3 runs from the conserved cysteine through the conserved F or W. A D gene is named only where the DNA matches it firmly. Clone sizes are given selectively: once, few, many, or a class where the clone is expanded.

D gene: .; V gene: TRBV30; J gene: TRBJ2-7; clone size: many; CDR3 DNA: TGTGCCTGGGGGGGGGACAACTCCTACGAGCAGTACTTC; CDR3 protein: CAWGGDNSYEQYF
D gene: .; V gene: TRBV19; J gene: TRBJ2-7; clone size: .; CDR3 DNA: TGTGCCAGTACCCCCCCCCGCAGACCATACGAGCAGTACTTC; CDR3 protein: CASTPPRRPYEQYF
D gene: TRBD2; V gene: TRBV11-1; J gene: TRBJ2-3; clone size: many; CDR3 DNA: TGTGCCAGCAGCTTAGGGTCCATCAGCGGGGAGTCAAGAGATACGCAGTATTTT; CDR3 protein: CASSLGSISGESRDTQYF
D gene: TRBD2; V gene: TRBV5-1; J gene: TRBJ2-1; clone size: few; CDR3 DNA: TGCGCCAGCAGCTTACCAGCGGGAAACAATGAGCAGTTCTTC; CDR3 protein: CASSLPAGNNEQFF
D gene: .; V gene: TRBV7-2; J gene: TRBJ2-5; clone size: many; CDR3 DNA: TGTGCCAGCAGCTTGATAGGAAGGACCCAGTACTTC; CDR3 protein: CASSLIGRTQYF
D gene: .; V gene: TRBV18; J gene: TRBJ2-7; clone size: .; CDR3 DNA: TGTGCCAGCTCACCACGACAGCCTAGCTCCTACGAGCAGTACTTC; CDR3 protein: CASSPRQPSSYEQYF
D gene: TRBD1; V gene: TRBV5-1; J gene: TRBJ2-2; clone size: few; CDR3 DNA: TGCGCCAGCAGCTTGGGGACAGGGGGCAACACCGGGGAGCTGTTTTTT; CDR3 protein: CASSLGTGGNTGELFF
D gene: .; V gene: TRBV20-1; J gene: TRBJ2-7; clone size: .; CDR3 DNA: TGCAGTGCCCATACCCGGGCCTACGAGCAGTACTTC; CDR3 protein: CSAHTRAYEQYF
D gene: .; V gene: TRBV20-1; J gene: TRBJ2-1; clone size: many; CDR3 DNA: TGCAGTGCTAGCGCCTTTACTGGTGAGCAGTTCTTC; CDR3 protein: CSASAFTGEQFF
D gene: .; V gene: TRBV29-1; J gene: TRBJ1-4; clone size: many; CDR3 DNA: TGCAGCGTGGCAGACAGTCTCGAACTGTTTTTT; CDR3 protein: CSVADSLELFF
D gene: .; V gene: TRBV7-2; J gene: TRBJ2-5; clone size: few; CDR3 DNA: TGTGCCAGCAGCCGTGGGGGCCAATCTCAGGAGACCCAGTACTTC; CDR3 protein: CASSRGGQSQETQYF
D gene: .; V gene: TRBV27; J gene: TRBJ2-1; clone size: .; CDR3 DNA: TGTGCCAGCAGTTTTCCCCAAGCGCCCACCGTTGATGAGCAGTTCTTC; CDR3 protein: CASSFPQAPTVDEQFF
D gene: TRBD1; V gene: TRBV5-1; J gene: TRBJ2-1; clone size: .; CDR3 DNA: TGCGCCAGCAGCGACAGGGGGCTGACGGTCAATGAGCAGTTCTTC; CDR3 protein: CASSDRGLTVNEQFF
D gene: TRBD2; V gene: TRBV12-3/TRBV12-4; J gene: TRBJ2-1; clone size: few; CDR3 DNA: TGTGCCAGCCGATATTGGGGACTAGCGGGAGGGTACAATGAGCAGTTCTTC; CDR3 protein: CASRYWGLAGGYNEQFF
D gene: .; V gene: TRBV4-3; J gene: TRBJ2-3; clone size: .; CDR3 DNA: TGCGCCAGCAGCCAAGGGGGGGGGCGCACAGATACGCAGTATTTT; CDR3 protein: CASSQGGGRTDTQYF
D gene: .; V gene: TRBV20-1; J gene: TRBJ2-1; clone size: .; CDR3 DNA: TGCAGTGCTAGGATTTCCACCTACCCCAATGAGCAGTTCTTC; CDR3 protein: CSARISTYPNEQFF
D gene: .; V gene: TRBV7-2; J gene: TRBJ1-1; clone size: few; CDR3 DNA: TGTGCCAGCAGCCGGGGAGGGACTGAAGTTTTCTTT; CDR3 protein: CASSRGGTEVFF
D gene: .; V gene: TRBV14; J gene: TRBJ1-5; clone size: few; CDR3 DNA: TGTGCCAGCAGCAGTAGGGTGGATCAGCCCCAGCATTTT; CDR3 protein: CASSSRVDQPQHF
D gene: .; V gene: TRBV5-6; J gene: TRBJ2-1; clone size: many; CDR3 DNA: TGTGCCAGCAGCCCGTCCGGGCCCGGCTCCTACAATGAGCAGTTCTTC; CDR3 protein: CASSPSGPGSYNEQFF
D gene: TRBD1; V gene: TRBV25-1; J gene: TRBJ1-2; clone size: few; CDR3 DNA: TGTGCCAGCAGTGAATCCGGGACAGGGATGGTCGGCTACACCTTC; CDR3 protein: CASSESGTGMVGYTF
D gene: .; V gene: TRBV4-3; J gene: TRBJ1-4; clone size: few; CDR3 DNA: TGCGCCAGCAGCCCAAATCCTAATGAAAAACTGTTTTTT; CDR3 protein: CASSPNPNEKLFF
D gene: TRBD2; V gene: TRBV10-3; J gene: TRBJ2-3; clone size: few; CDR3 DNA: TGTGCCATTCGGACTAGCCCCCCAGATACGCAGTATTTT; CDR3 protein: CAIRTSPPDTQYF
D gene: .; V gene: TRBV18; J gene: TRBJ2-1; clone size: few; CDR3 DNA: TGTGCCAGCTCACGCGGGGCGTCAGACAATGAGCAGTTCTTC; CDR3 protein: CASSRGASDNEQFF
D gene: .; V gene: TRBV10-2; J gene: TRBJ2-1; clone size: few; CDR3 DNA: TGCGCCAGCAGTGAGTATTGGAGGAGGACGCAGTTCTTC; CDR3 protein: CASSEYWRRTQFF
D gene: .; V gene: TRBV5-8; J gene: TRBJ2-3; clone size: .; CDR3 DNA: TGTGCCAGCAGCCCTCGACGGAGCACAGATACGCAGTATTTT; CDR3 protein: CASSPRRSTDTQYF
D gene: TRBD1; V gene: TRBV7-9; J gene: TRBJ2-7; clone size: many; CDR3 DNA: TGTGCCAGCAGCCCCAGTTCTAGGACAGGGAGCTACGAGCAGTACTTC; CDR3 protein: CASSPSSRTGSYEQYF
D gene: TRBD1; V gene: TRBV28; J gene: TRBJ2-6; clone size: .; CDR3 DNA: TGTGCCAGCAGTTCCCCCGGGACAGGGGGGTCTGGGGCCAACGTCCTGACTTTC; CDR3 protein: CASSSPGTGGSGANVLTF
D gene: TRBD2; V gene: TRBV4-3; J gene: TRBJ2-5; clone size: many; CDR3 DNA: TGCGCCAGCAGCCCCGGCTCTACTAGCGGGCAAGAGACCCAGTACTTC; CDR3 protein: CASSPGSTSGQETQYF
D gene: .; V gene: TRBV20-1; J gene: TRBJ2-4; clone size: many; CDR3 DNA: TGCAGTGCTACGGGGGAAAACATTCAGTACTTC; CDR3 protein: CSATGENIQYF
D gene: TRBD1; V gene: TRBV6-1; J gene: TRBJ1-1; clone size: many; CDR3 DNA: TGTGCCAGCAGGAGGGGGCCGGAAACTGAAGCTTTCTTT; CDR3 protein: CASRRGPETEAFF
D gene: TRBD1; V gene: TRBV4-3; J gene: TRBJ2-7; clone size: few; CDR3 DNA: TGCGCCAGCAGCCAAGATCCCAGGGGGTCTGACGAGCAGTACTTC; CDR3 protein: CASSQDPRGSDEQYF
D gene: TRBD2; V gene: TRBV18; J gene: TRBJ2-7; clone size: .; CDR3 DNA: TGTGCCAGCTCACCTAGCGGGAGGCCCTACGAGCAGTACTTC; CDR3 protein: CASSPSGRPYEQYF
D gene: .; V gene: TRBV3-1; J gene: TRBJ2-5; clone size: .; CDR3 DNA: TGTGCCAGCAGCCCCCAGAGGGAGACCCAGTACTTC; CDR3 protein: CASSPQRETQYF
D gene: .; V gene: TRBV20-1; J gene: TRBJ2-1; clone size: .; CDR3 DNA: TGCAGTGCTGTACTCCTGAGCTCCTACAATGAGCAGTTCTTC; CDR3 protein: CSAVLLSSYNEQFF
D gene: .; V gene: TRBV20-1; J gene: TRBJ2-3; clone size: many; CDR3 DNA: TGCAGTGCTAGAGATTGGACCGAAGCAGATACGCAGTATTTT; CDR3 protein: CSARDWTEADTQYF
D gene: .; V gene: TRBV6-2/TRBV6-3; J gene: TRBJ2-5; clone size: .; CDR3 DNA: TGTGCCAGCAGGCCTACAGTGTACCAAGAGACCCAGTACTTC; CDR3 protein: CASRPTVYQETQYF
D gene: .; V gene: TRBV21-1; J gene: TRBJ1-6; clone size: many; CDR3 DNA: TGTGCCAGCTTCAGACAGCCCTCGAATCGTGCCCTCCACTTT; CDR3 protein: CASFRQPSNRALHF
D gene: .; V gene: TRBV6-6; J gene: TRBJ1-2; clone size: few; CDR3 DNA: TGTGCCAGCAGGCCGGGGGGCCGTGGCTACACCTTC; CDR3 protein: CASRPGGRGYTF
D gene: .; V gene: TRBV9; J gene: TRBJ2-1; clone size: few; CDR3 DNA: TGTGCCAGCAGCGGAAGACAGGATTTCCCCTTATTACAGTTCTTC; CDR3 protein: CASSGRQDFPLLQFF
D gene: TRBD2; V gene: TRBV4-2; J gene: TRBJ2-5; clone size: few; CDR3 DNA: TGTGCCAGCAGACGACTAGCGGGTGAAGAGGAGACCCAGTACTTC; CDR3 protein: CASRRLAGEEETQYF
D gene: .; V gene: TRBV29-1; J gene: TRBJ2-5; clone size: many; CDR3 DNA: TGCAGTTGTGGACTGAGCCAAGAGACCCAGTACTTC; CDR3 protein: CSCGLSQETQYF
D gene: TRBD2; V gene: TRBV18; J gene: TRBJ2-1; clone size: many; CDR3 DNA: TGTGCCAGCTCACCTAGGACTAGTGCCGATGAGCAGTTCTTC; CDR3 protein: CASSPRTSADEQFF
D gene: .; V gene: TRBV6-2/TRBV6-3; J gene: TRBJ2-5; clone size: .; CDR3 DNA: TGTGCCAGCAATCAGTACGGCGTAGAGACCCAGTACTTC; CDR3 protein: CASNQYGVETQYF
D gene: .; V gene: TRBV18; J gene: TRBJ2-3; clone size: many; CDR3 DNA: TGTGCCAGCTCACCACTGAGTCCAGATACGCAGTATTTT; CDR3 protein: CASSPLSPDTQYF
D gene: .; V gene: TRBV30; J gene: TRBJ2-5; clone size: .; CDR3 DNA: TGTGCCTGGAGTGTTGGGGGCGGCGGAGAGACCCAGTACTTC; CDR3 protein: CAWSVGGGGETQYF
D gene: TRBD1; V gene: TRBV18; J gene: TRBJ2-3; clone size: few; CDR3 DNA: TGTGCCAGCTCACCCGACAGGGCTAGCACAGATACGCAGTATTTT; CDR3 protein: CASSPDRASTDTQYF
D gene: TRBD2; V gene: TRBV24-1; J gene: TRBJ2-1; clone size: many; CDR3 DNA: TGTGCCTCGGGCGGGAGCCCTTACAATGAGCAGTTCTTC; CDR3 protein: CASGGSPYNEQFF
D gene: TRBD2; V gene: TRBV4-2; J gene: TRBJ2-1; clone size: few; CDR3 DNA: TGTGCCAGCAGCCCGCGGTTACTAGCGGGAGGCACATACAATGAGCAGTTCTTC; CDR3 protein: CASSPRLLAGGTYNEQFF
D gene: .; V gene: TRBV20-1; J gene: TRBJ2-1; clone size: .; CDR3 DNA: TGCAGTGCTAGGCCGGGAGTAGCGCAACATTACAATGAGCAGTTCTTC; CDR3 protein: CSARPGVAQHYNEQFF